The 24 T cell receptor beta chains below come from one sample, sequenced in a study of identical twins. TCRdb processed the 5' RACE reads anew with MiXCR; each CDR3 protein has one entry. The sample lists more than 250,000 distinct CDR3 sequences, roughly 8.6% occurring once. This sample was also put to use in a study of yellow fever vaccine responses in identical twins.

The sample was memory (CD45RO+) T cells sorted from blood. These receptors all come from a woman aged 18-35 years in good health.

The rearrangement uses TRBV20-1 and TRBJ2-1, with 9 positions matching TRBD1. There are 15 residues in the CDR3. CDR1 is DFQATT, CDR2 SNEGSKA, per germline (reference sequence). With 0 bases clipped from V and 4 bases from J, the junction kept 4 bases outside the gene matches. The CDR3 DNA follows: TGCAGTGCTAGAGATGTGGGACAGGGATACAATGAGCAGTTCTTC. Residues: CSARDVGQGYNEQFF.

This chain joins TRBV6-5 and TRBJ2-1, with D perhaps matching TRBD1 (5 bases). Germline-derived CDR1 and CDR2 are MNHEY and SVGAGI. The CDR3 sequence is 15 residues long. The V end was cut by 0 bases, the J end by 7 bases, with 13 bases between. This chain's CDR3 is CASSYSIGVENEQFF. The CDR3, as DNA: TGTGCCAGCAGTTACTCGATAGGGGTGGAGAATGAGCAGTTCTTC.

The J gene is TRBJ2-6, the V gene TRBV12-3 or TRBV12-4; 7 positions match TRBD1. V lost 6 bases to trimming and J lost 3 bases; unmatched junction nucleotides: 8. CDR3 length: 16 amino acids. DNA for the CDR3: TGTGCCAGCAGGGGGACAGCCGCCTTTGGGGCCAACGTCCTGACTTTC. It is translated as CASRGTAAFGANVLTF.

This clonotype occurred a few times. The gene calls are TRBV25-1 and TRBJ1-1; D is perhaps TRBD1 (6 bases). CDR1 and CDR2 from the germline V gene are MGHDK and SYGVNS. CDR3 length: 13 amino acids. The V end lost 7 bases, the J end lost 5 bases, and 14 bases lay between the germline ends. The CDR3 spells CASKRGGGTEAFF. Here the CDR3 DNA reads TGTGCCAGCAAGCGGGGGGGCGGTACTGAAGCTTTCTTT.

This clonotype has a handful of counts. The rearrangement uses TRBV28 and TRBJ1-2; D not resolved. The CDR3 covers 15 residues. The germline V gene encodes CDR1 MDHEN and CDR2 SYDVKM. V shed 6 bases and J shed 2 bases, with 16 bases lying between them. The CDR3 DNA reads TGTGCCAGCAGCGTCCTTCCACGGGAAAACTATGGCTACACCTTC. This encodes CASSVLPRENYGYTF.

This clonotype occurred many times. The chain recombines TRBV7-8 with TRBJ2-3; D gene unclear. V was cut by 1 base and J by 2 bases, with 7 bases left in between. The germline gives CDR1 SGHVS, CDR2 FQNEAQ. This CDR3 region has 14 residues. The CDR3 bases are TGTGCCAGCAGCTTAGTCCAGATCACAGATACGCAGTATTTT. This encodes CASSLVQITDTQYF.

The gene calls are TRBV20-1 and TRBJ2-1; 12 bases align to TRBD2. The CDR3 has 19 residues. CDR1 and CDR2 (germline): DFQATT, SNEGSKA (reference sequence). Unmatched junction bases numbered 17, after V lost 3 bases and J lost 5 bases. CDR3 sequence reads: CSARRTSGTYGSLHNEQFF. For the CDR3, the DNA is TGCAGTGCTAGGAGGACTAGCGGGACTTACGGTTCTCTCCACAATGAGCAGTTCTTC.

The chain recombines TRBV29-1 with TRBJ2-2; D could derive from TRBD1 or TRBD2 (5 bases each). The CDR3 consists of 15 residues. V lost 5 bases to trimming and J lost 1 base, with 14 bases between them. Germline assignment: CDR1 SQVTM and CDR2 ANQGSEA. In DNA form, the CDR3 reads TGCAGCGTTTCGTTGATGGGGGAGAACACCGGGGAGCTGTTTTTT. Translating it yields CSVSLMGENTGELFF.

This clonotype was detected a few times. The chain employs TRBV5-1 and TRBJ2-7; D remains ambiguous. Germline CDR1 SGHRS, CDR2 YFSETQ. V was shortened by 3 bases and J by 0 bases, with 10 bases between the two germline ends. This CDR3 contains 14 residues. The CDR3, as DNA: TGCGCCAGCAGCTCTGGAGCCAGCTCCTACGAGCAGTACGTC. Its translation is CASSSGASSYEQYV.

At least ten counts were recorded for this clonotype. This sequence joins TRBV6-5 and TRBJ1-1; no clear D. Germline-derived CDR1 and CDR2 are MNHEY and SVGAGI. V was clipped by 4 bases and J by 8 bases, with 8 bases between them. This CDR3 comprises 11 residues. CDR3 in DNA: TGTGCCAGCAGTTGGGGTAGAGAAGCTTTCTTT. Its protein is CASSWGREAFF.

This clonotype was picked up many times. The rearrangement links TRBV20-1 to TRBJ2-7; TRBD2 matches at 9 bases. The CDR3 totals 17 residues. J was trimmed by 2 bases and V by 0 bases; bases with no gene match: 11. From germline, CDR1 is DFQATT and CDR2 SNEGSKA (reference sequence). The CDR3 loop reads CSARDPLGGRAPYEQYF. The CDR3 bases are TGCAGTGCTAGAGATCCTCTTGGCGGGAGGGCCCCCTACGAGCAGTACTTC.

This clonotype occurred many times. V and J are TRBV7-6 and TRBJ2-5; the match to TRBD2 covers 7 bases. CDR3 length equals 14 residues. In germline, CDR1 is SGHVS, CDR2 FNYEAQ. V lost 5 bases, J lost 5 bases, and 8 bases stayed unmatched. DNA of the CDR3: TGTGCCAGCAGCACAAGACTAGCCGGCGAGACCCAGTACTTC. Encoded protein: CASSTRLAGETQYF.

This clonotype was seen only a few times. The chain has TRBV5-1 and TRBJ2-3; 7 positions match TRBD2. This CDR3 has 14 amino acids. Germline-derived CDR1 and CDR2 are SGHRS and YFSETQ. Trimming took 5 bases from V and 2 from J; bases not matched to a gene: 5. The CDR3 coding sequence is TGCGCCAGCAGGGGAGCGGGGTTCACAGATACGCAGTATTTT. Amino acids: CASRGAGFTDTQYF.

This clonotype showed up just a few times. This sequence joins TRBV11-1 and TRBJ2-1; D not resolved. V was cut by 5 bases and J by 8 bases, with 10 bases left in between. Germline V CDR1 and CDR2: SGHAT, FQDESV (reference sequence). This CDR3 has 12 residues. In DNA form, the CDR3 reads TGTGCCAGCAGCCGAACGGACGATGAGCAGTTCTTC. Its protein product is CASSRTDDEQFF.

Many counts were recorded for this clonotype. This CDR3 reads CASRSRTSGNNEQFF. CDR3 bases: TGTGCCAGCAGATCTAGGACTAGCGGGAACAATGAGCAGTTCTTC. The chain has TRBV12-3 or TRBV12-4 and TRBJ2-1; TRBD2 aligns across 12 bases. This CDR3 region has 15 residues. The trim removed 6 bases at V and 5 bases at J, leaving 5 bases unmatched.

The chain recombines TRBV2 with TRBJ2-7; the D is unclear. The CDR3 totals 12 residues. CDR1 is SNHLY and CDR2 is FYNNEI in the germline V gene. V lost 4 bases and J lost 6, with 10 bases in between. The CDR3 sequence is CASSGSGGEQYF. The CDR3 DNA follows: TGTGCCAGCAGTGGCTCGGGTGGCGAGCAGTACTTC.

This clonotype has a count of ten or more. The V call is TRBV10-3, the J call TRBJ2-3, with TRBD2 as a possible D gene (6 bases). There are 14 residues in the CDR3. Germline CDR1 is ENHRY and CDR2 is SYGVKD. V was shortened by 7 bases and J by 2 bases, with 13 bases between the two germline ends. The CDR3 coding sequence is TGTGCCATCAAGTCGGGGGAGGACACAGATACGCAGTATTTT. Its protein product is CAIKSGEDTDTQYF.

Ten or more counts support this clonotype. This chain uses TRBV12-3 or TRBV12-4 with TRBJ1-1; D gene ambiguous. The CDR3 runs to 14 residues. The ends were cut back, 2 bases at V and 1 base at J, with 8 bases in the middle. CDR3 DNA sequence: TGTGCCAGCAGTTTACGGGTGGGGAACACTGAAGCTTTCTTT. This encodes CASSLRVGNTEAFF.

J is TRBJ2-7 and V is TRBV7-8, with a possible D match to TRBD2 (6 bases). The V gene's germline CDR1 is SGHVS and CDR2 FQNEAQ. This CDR3 spans 15 amino acids. Trimming pared 0 bases from V and 2 bases from J, leaving 11 bases between. CDR3 sequence: CASSLALEGTYEQYF. The DNA for the CDR3 is TGTGCCAGCAGCTTAGCGTTGGAGGGGACCTACGAGCAGTACTTC. The entire variable domain, with the rest obtained from reference TRBV7-8 and TRBJ2-7, is as follows: GAGVSQSPRYKVAKRGQDVALRCDPISGHVSLFWYQQALGQGPEFLTYFQNEAQLDKSGLPSDRFFAERPEGSVSTLKIQRTQQEDSAVYLCASSLALEGTYEQYFGPGTRLTVT.

This clonotype was detected only a few times. The J gene is TRBJ2-7, the V gene TRBV5-1; 9 nucleotides line up with TRBD1. V shed 5 bases, J shed 5 bases, and the junction held 11 bases outside the gene matches. The length of the CDR3 is 15 residues. The germline V gene has CDR1 SGHRS and CDR2 YFSETQ. The CDR3 nucleotides read TGCGCCAGCAGACTTTCCGGGACAGGGCATCACGAGCAGTACTTC. It encodes CASRLSGTGHHEQYF.

The rearrangement uses TRBV27 and TRBJ2-3, with TRBD2 matching 8 bases. J was trimmed by 0 bases and V by 0 bases; bases with no gene match: 11. CDR3 length equals 19 residues. Germline CDR1 MNHEY, CDR2 SMNVEV (reference sequence). The CDR3 DNA follows: TGTGCCAGCAGTTTATCCCCACTACTAGCGGAGTTTAGCACAGATACGCAGTATTTT. Protein product: CASSLSPLLAEFSTDTQYF.

This clonotype was seen more than once but under ten times. The V call is TRBV9, the J call TRBJ2-3; D gene unclear. V lost 4 bases and J 1 base, leaving 16 bases between the germline ends. This CDR3 contains 16 residues. Germline V CDR1 and CDR2: SGDLS, YYNGEE. CDR3 DNA sequence: TGTGCCAGCAGCCCCTTCGGAGCGCCCCGCACAGATACGCAGTATTTT. It specifies CASSPFGAPRTDTQYF.

This clonotype was recorded many times. CDR3 loop: CASSPRGTDTEAFF. The CDR3 DNA is TGTGCCAGTAGTCCTAGGGGGACGGACACTGAAGCTTTCTTT. This chain connects TRBV19 to TRBJ1-1; perhaps TRBD1 as D (6 bases). V shed 5 bases and J shed 3 bases, with 13 bases lying between them. CDR1 is LNHDA and CDR2 is SQIVND in the germline V gene (reference sequence). The CDR3 spans 14 residues.

Many counts were recorded for this clonotype. The gene calls are TRBV2 and TRBJ1-1; a weak D match, TRBD1 (5 bases). The CDR3 has 15 amino acids. The V gene's germline CDR1 is SNHLY and CDR2 FYNNEI. V lost 3 bases to trimming and J lost 4 bases, with 15 bases between them. The chain's CDR3 is CASSDETVAGTEAFF. DNA for the CDR3: TGTGCCAGCAGTGACGAGACAGTGGCCGGCACTGAAGCTTTCTTT.